This T cell receptor beta chain emerged from a study of T cells in Graves' hyperthyroidism and ophthalmopathy. Study findings and constraints: Blood shared most expanded thyroid clonotypes above 0.001.

The CDR3 regions of TCR beta were amplified from RNA transcripts. The TCR CDR3 was amplified in a first-round RT-PCR using the HTBI primer set. Using its own MiXCR run on the multiplex PCR reads, TCRdb lists one record per CDR3 protein. The sample lists about 690,000 distinct CDR3 sequences, 15% to 20% occurring once. A word on this clonotype: The target antigen is unknown.

The CDR3 has 14 residues. V lost 8 bases to trimming and J lost 3 bases, with 15 bases between them. CDR1 is MNHNS and CDR2 is SASEGT in the germline V gene. Sequencing was performed on blood. This chain uses TRBV6-1 with TRBJ2-3; D not resolved. The TCR originated in a man in his fifties or sixties with Graves' hyperthyroidism. CDR3 DNA sequence: TGTGCCAGCGGCGGCAGTATTACTACAGATACGCAGTATTTT. Translating it yields CASGGSITTDTQYF.